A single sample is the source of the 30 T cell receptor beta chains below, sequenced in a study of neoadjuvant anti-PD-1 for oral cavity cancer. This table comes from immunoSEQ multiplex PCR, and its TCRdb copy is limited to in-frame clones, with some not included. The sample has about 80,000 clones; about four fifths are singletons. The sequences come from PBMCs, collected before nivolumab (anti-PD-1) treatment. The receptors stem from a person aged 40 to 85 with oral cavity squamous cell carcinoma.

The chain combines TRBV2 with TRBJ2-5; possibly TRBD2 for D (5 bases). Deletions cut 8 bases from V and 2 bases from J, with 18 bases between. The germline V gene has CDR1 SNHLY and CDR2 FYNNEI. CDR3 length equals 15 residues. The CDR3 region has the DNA TGTGCCAGCGGACTCGTGGAAGGTCCTCAAGAGACCCAGTACTTC. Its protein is CASGLVEGPQETQYF. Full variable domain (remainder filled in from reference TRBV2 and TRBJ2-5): EPEVTQTPSHQVTQMGQEVILRCVPISNHLYFYWYRQILGQKVEFLVSFYNNEISEKSEIFDDQFSVERPDGSNFTLKIRSTKLEDSAMYFCASGLVEGPQETQYFGPGTRLLVL.

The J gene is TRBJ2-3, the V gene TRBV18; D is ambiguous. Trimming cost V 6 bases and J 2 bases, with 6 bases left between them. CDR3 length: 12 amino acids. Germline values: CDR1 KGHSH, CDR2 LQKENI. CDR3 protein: CASSPTTDTQYF. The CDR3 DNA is TGTGCCAGCTCGCCCACCACAGATACGCAGTATTTT.

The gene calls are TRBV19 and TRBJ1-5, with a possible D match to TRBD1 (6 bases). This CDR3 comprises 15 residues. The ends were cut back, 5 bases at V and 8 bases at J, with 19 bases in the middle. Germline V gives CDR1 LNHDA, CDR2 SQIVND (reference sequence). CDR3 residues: CASSLREGGIEPQHF. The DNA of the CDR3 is TGTGCCAGTAGTCTCAGAGAGGGGGGCATCGAGCCCCAGCATTTT.

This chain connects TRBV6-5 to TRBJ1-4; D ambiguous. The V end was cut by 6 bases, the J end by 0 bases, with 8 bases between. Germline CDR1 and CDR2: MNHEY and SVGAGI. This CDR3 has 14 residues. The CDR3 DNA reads TGTGCCAGCAGGCGACAATCAACTAATGAAAAACTGTTTTTT. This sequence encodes CASRRQSTNEKLFF.

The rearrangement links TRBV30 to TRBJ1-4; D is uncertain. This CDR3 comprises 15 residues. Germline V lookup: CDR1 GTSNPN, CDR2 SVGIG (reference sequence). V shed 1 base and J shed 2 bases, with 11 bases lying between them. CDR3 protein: CAWSDSPDTNEKLFF. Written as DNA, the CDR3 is TGTGCCTGGAGTGACTCCCCGGATACTAATGAAAAACTGTTTTTT. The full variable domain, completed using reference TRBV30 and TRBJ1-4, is SQTIHQWPATLVQPVGSPLSLECTVEGTSNPNLYWYRQAAGRGLQLLFYSVGIGQISSEVPQNLSASRPQDRQFILSSKKLLLSDSGFYLCAWSDSPDTNEKLFFGSGTQLSVL.

The CDR3 bases are TGTGCCATCAACGAGGGCAGCTCCTACGAGCAGTACTTC. Translated, it gives CAINEGSSYEQYF. V is TRBV10-3 and J is TRBJ2-7; possible D gene TRBD2, 5 bases. The CDR3 extends over 13 amino acids. Trimming left V 7 bases short and J 0 bases short, with 10 bases between. In germline, CDR1 is ENHRY, CDR2 SYGVKD.

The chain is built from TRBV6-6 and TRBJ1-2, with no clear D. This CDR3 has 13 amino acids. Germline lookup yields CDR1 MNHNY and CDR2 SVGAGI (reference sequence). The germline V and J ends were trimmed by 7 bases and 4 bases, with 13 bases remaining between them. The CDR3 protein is CASTVGRSYGYTF. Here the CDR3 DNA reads TGTGCCAGCACCGTCGGCAGAAGCTATGGCTACACCTTC.

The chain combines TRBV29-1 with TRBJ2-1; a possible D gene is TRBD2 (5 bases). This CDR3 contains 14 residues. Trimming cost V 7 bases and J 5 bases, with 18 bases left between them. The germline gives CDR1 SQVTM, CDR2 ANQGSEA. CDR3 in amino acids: CSGSAGPFNNEQFF. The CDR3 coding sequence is TGCAGCGGGAGTGCGGGCCCCTTTAACAATGAGCAGTTCTTC.

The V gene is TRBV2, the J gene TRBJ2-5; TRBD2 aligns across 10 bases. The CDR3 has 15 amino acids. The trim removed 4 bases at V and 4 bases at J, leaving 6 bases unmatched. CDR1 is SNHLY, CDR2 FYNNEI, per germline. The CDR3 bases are TGTGCCAGCAGTGTGAATAGCGGGAGGTCAGAGACCCAGTACTTC. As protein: CASSVNSGRSETQYF.

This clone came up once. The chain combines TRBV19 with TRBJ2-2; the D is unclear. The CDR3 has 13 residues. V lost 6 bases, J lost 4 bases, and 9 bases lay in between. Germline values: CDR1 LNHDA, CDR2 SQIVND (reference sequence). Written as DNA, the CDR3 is TGTGCCAGTAGGAACGTGGGCACCGGGGAGCTGTTTTTT. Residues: CASRNVGTGELFF. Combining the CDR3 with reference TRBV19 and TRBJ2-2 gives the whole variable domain DGGITQSPKYLFRKEGQNVTLSCEQNLNHDAMYWYRQDPGQGLRLIYYSQIVNDFQKGDIAEGYSVSREKKESFPLTVTSAQKNPTAFYLCASRNVGTGELFFGEGSRLTVL.

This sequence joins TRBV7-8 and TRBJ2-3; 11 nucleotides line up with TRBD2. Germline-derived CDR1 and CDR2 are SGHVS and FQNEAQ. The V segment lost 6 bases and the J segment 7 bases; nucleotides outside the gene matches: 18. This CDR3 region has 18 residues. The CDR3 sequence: CASSTVAGGPRISNTQYF. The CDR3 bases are TGTGCCAGCAGTACCGTAGCGGGAGGGCCCCGGATCTCAAATACGCAGTATTTT. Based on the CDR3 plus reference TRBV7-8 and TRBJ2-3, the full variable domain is GAGVSQSPRYKVAKRGQDVALRCDPISGHVSLFWYQQALGQGPEFLTYFQNEAQLDKSGLPSDRFFAERPEGSVSTLKIQRTQQEDSAVYLCASSTVAGGPRISNTQYFGPGTRLTVL.

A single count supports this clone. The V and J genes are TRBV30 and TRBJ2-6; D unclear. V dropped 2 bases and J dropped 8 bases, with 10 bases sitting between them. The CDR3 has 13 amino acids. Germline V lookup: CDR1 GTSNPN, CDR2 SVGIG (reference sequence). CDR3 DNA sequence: TGTGCCTGGAGTCCTATGGTCCCCAACGTCCTGACTTTC. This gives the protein CAWSPMVPNVLTF.

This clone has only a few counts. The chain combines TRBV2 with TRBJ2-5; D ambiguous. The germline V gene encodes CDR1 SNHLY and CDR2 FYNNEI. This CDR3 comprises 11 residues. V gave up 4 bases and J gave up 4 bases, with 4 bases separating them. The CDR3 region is CASSGAETQYF. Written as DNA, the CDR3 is TGTGCCAGCAGTGGCGCAGAGACCCAGTACTTC.

The CDR3 here is CASTLLKSGSHNEQFF. DNA for the CDR3: TGTGCCAGCACCCTGTTGAAGAGCGGGAGTCACAATGAGCAGTTCTTC. The V call is TRBV7-8, the J call TRBJ2-1; 8 bases are shared with TRBD2. Germline V gene lookup returns CDR1 SGHVS and CDR2 FQNEAQ. The CDR3 has 16 amino acids. Losses at the gene ends were 7 bases for V and 5 bases for J; bases not matched to a gene: 13.

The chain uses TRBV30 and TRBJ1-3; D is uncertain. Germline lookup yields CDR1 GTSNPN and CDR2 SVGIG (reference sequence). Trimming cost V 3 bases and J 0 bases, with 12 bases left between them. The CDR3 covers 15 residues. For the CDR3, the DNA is TGTGCCTGGAGCGGTACGGGGAGCTCTGGAAACACCATATATTTT. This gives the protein CAWSGTGSSGNTIYF.

CDR3 residues: CASSLEQGRDGYTF. In nucleotides, the CDR3 is TGCGCCAGCAGCTTGGAACAGGGCCGGGATGGCTACACCTTC. The rearrangement uses TRBV5-1 and TRBJ1-2; a weak D match, TRBD1 (6 bases). V was clipped by 0 bases and J by 6 bases, with 12 bases between them. Looked up from germline, CDR1 is SGHRS and CDR2 is YFSETQ. CDR3 size: 14 residues.

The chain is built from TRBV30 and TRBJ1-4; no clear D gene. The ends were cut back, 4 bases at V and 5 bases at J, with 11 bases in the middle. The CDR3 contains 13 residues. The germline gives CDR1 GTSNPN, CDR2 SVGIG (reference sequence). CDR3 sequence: CAWNRGENEKLFF. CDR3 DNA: TGTGCCTGGAATAGAGGAGAAAATGAAAAACTGTTTTTT.

The CDR3, as DNA: TGTGCCTGGAGTCGACAGGGGAGCTACGAGCAGTACTTC. It encodes CAWSRQGSYEQYF. The chain carries TRBV30 and TRBJ2-7; TRBD1 aligns across 8 bases. Germline V gene sequence: CDR1 GTSNPN, CDR2 SVGIG (reference sequence). Unmatched junction bases numbered 3, after V lost 2 bases and J lost 3 bases. This CDR3 region has 13 residues.

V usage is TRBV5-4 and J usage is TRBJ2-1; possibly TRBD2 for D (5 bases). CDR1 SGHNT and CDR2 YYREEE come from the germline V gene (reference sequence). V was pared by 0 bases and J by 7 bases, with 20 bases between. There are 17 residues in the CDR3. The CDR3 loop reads CASSLDLGVGEGNEQFF. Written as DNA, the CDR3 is TGTGCCAGCAGCTTGGATTTGGGAGTGGGTGAAGGGAATGAGCAGTTCTTC.

The CDR3 DNA is TGCGCCAGCAGTGGACTCTCTTCCTACAATGAGCAGTTCTTC. Residues: CASSGLSSYNEQFF. The rearrangement uses TRBV5-1 and TRBJ2-1; possibly TRBD2 for D (5 bases). The CDR3 is 14 amino acids. Trimming pared 5 bases from V and 1 base from J, leaving 10 bases between. Germline CDR1 SGHRS, CDR2 YFSETQ. Variable domain in full (rest from reference TRBV5-1 and TRBJ2-1): KAGVTQTPRYLIKTRGQQVTLSCSPISGHRSVSWYQQTPGQGLQFLFEYFSETQRNKGNFPGRFSGRQFSNSRSEMNVSTLELGDSALYLCASSGLSSYNEQFFGPGTRLTVL.

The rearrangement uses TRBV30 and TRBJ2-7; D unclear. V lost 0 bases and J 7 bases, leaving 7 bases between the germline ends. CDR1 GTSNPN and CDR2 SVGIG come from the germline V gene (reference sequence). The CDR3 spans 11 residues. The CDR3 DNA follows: TGTGCCTGGAGTGTACAACGGGAGCAGTACTTC. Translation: CAWSVQREQYF.

The CDR3, as DNA: TGTGCCAGCAGTCGTCCGGGATGCTACGAGCAGTACTTC. Its translation is CASSRPGCYEQYF. This chain uses TRBV6-5 with TRBJ2-7; D might be TRBD2 (5 bases). The CDR3 consists of 13 residues. Trimming cost V 5 bases and J 3 bases, with 11 bases left between them. CDR1 and CDR2 from the germline V gene are MNHEY and SVGAGI.

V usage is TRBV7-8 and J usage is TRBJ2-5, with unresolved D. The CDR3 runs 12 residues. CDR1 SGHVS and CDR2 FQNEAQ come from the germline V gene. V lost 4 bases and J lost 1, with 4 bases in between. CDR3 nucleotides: TGTGCCAGCAGCTACCTCCAAGAGACCCAGTACTTC. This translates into CASSYLQETQYF.

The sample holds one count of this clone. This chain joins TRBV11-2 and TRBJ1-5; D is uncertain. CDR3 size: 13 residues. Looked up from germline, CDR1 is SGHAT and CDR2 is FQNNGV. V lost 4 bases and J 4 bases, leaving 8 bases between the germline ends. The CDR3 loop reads CASSWAENQPQHF. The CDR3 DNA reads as TGTGCCAGCAGCTGGGCAGAAAATCAGCCCCAGCATTTT. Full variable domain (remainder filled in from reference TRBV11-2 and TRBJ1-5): EAGVAQSPRYKIIEKRQSVAFWCNPISGHATLYWYQQILGQGPKLLIQFQNNGVVDDSQLPKDRFSAERLKGVDSTLKIQPAKLEDSAVYLCASSWAENQPQHFGDGTRLSIL.

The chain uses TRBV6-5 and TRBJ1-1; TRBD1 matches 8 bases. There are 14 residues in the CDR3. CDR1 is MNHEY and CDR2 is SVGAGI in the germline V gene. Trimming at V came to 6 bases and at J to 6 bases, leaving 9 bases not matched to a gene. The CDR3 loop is CASRPGTGASEAFF. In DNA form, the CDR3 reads TGTGCCAGCAGGCCCGGGACAGGAGCCTCTGAAGCTTTCTTT.

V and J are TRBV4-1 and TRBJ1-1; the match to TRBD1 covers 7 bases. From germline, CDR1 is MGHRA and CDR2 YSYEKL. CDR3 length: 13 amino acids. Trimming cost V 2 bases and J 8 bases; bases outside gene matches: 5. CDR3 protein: CASSQRQGIEAFF. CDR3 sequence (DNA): TGCGCCAGCAGCCAAAGACAGGGCATCGAAGCTTTCTTT.

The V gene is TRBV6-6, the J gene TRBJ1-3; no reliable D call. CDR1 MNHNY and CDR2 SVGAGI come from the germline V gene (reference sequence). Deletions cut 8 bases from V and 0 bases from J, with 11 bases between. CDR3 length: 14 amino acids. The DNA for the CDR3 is TGTGCCAGCCGGAGTCAGATCTCTGGAAACACCATATATTTT. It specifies CASRSQISGNTIYF.

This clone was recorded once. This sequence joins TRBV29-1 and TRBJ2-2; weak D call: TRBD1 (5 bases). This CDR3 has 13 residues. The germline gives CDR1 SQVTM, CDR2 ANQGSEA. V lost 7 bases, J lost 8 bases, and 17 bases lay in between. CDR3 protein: CSGLDRGGGELFF. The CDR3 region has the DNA TGCAGCGGCTTAGACAGAGGTGGTGGGGAGCTGTTTTTT.

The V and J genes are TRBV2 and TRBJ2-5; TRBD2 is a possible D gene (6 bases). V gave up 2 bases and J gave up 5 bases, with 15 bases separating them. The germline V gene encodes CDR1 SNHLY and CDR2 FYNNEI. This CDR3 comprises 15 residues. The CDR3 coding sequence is TGTGCCAGCAGTGAAAGTCGGTCGGGAGTCGAGACCCAGTACTTC. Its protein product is CASSESRSGVETQYF.

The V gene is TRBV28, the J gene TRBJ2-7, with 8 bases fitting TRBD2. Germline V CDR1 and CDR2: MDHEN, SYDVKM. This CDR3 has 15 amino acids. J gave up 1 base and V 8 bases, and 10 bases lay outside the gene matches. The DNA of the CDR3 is TGTGCCAGCCAGATACCGGGACTAGGTTCCTACGAGCAGTACTTC. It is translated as CASQIPGLGSYEQYF. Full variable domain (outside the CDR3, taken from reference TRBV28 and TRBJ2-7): DVKVTQSSRYLVKRTGEKVFLECVQDMDHENMFWYRQDPGLGLRLIYFSYDVKMKEKGDIPEGYSVSREKKERFSLILESASTNQTSMYLCASQIPGLGSYEQYFGPGTRLTVT.